A single sample gave rise to the 20 T cell receptor beta chains below, sequenced in a study of T cell responses to AZD1222 COVID-19 vaccine. Data came from immunoSEQ multiplex PCR; TCRdb stores just in-frame clones and leaves some out. The data hold tens of thousands of clones, with about nine tenths observed a single time. The material sequenced was peripheral blood, taken on day 0 of MenACWY control vaccination. These receptors were collected from an adult in good health.

The chain is built from TRBV14 and TRBJ1-6, with no clear D. Trimming took 0 bases from V and 9 from J, leaving 9 bases between them. Germline lookup yields CDR1 SGHDN and CDR2 FVKESK. The CDR3 totals 14 residues. CDR3 residues: CASSQEVGSSPLHF. CDR3 bases: TGTGCCAGCAGCCAAGAAGTGGGGAGTTCACCCCTCCACTTT.

V and J are TRBV5-4 and TRBJ2-1, with D perhaps TRBD1 or TRBD2 (5 bases each). The CDR3 totals 17 residues. Trimming removed 4 bases at V and 1 base at J, with 18 bases between. Germline CDR1 reads SGHNT; CDR2 reads YYREEE (reference sequence). For the CDR3, the DNA is TGTGCCAGCAGCCCGGGGATGAGGGGTAAATCCTACAATGAGCAGTTCTTC. This gives the protein CASSPGMRGKSYNEQFF.

V is TRBV4-1 and J is TRBJ2-7, with D perhaps matching TRBD2 (5 bases). Deletions cut 0 bases from V and 0 bases from J, with 9 bases between. Germline lookup yields CDR1 MGHRA and CDR2 YSYEKL. This CDR3 comprises 15 residues. The CDR3: CASSQDPGSSYEQYF. The CDR3 DNA is TGCGCCAGCAGCCAAGATCCGGGGAGCTCCTACGAGCAGTACTTC.

In this sample, this clone turned up a few times. The chain is built from TRBV11-3 and TRBJ2-2; tentative D call: TRBD2 (5 bases). The CDR3 length is 16 residues. V gave up 5 bases and J gave up 0 bases, with 13 bases separating them. The germline V gene has CDR1 SGHNT and CDR2 YENEEA. CDR3 nucleotide sequence: TGTGCCAGCAGCCCCCCAATGAGGGCGAACACCGGGGAGCTGTTTTTT. Its protein product is CASSPPMRANTGELFF. Together with reference TRBV11-3 and TRBJ2-2, the CDR3 gives the full variable domain: EAGVVQSPRYKIIEKKQPVAFWCNPISGHNTLYWYLQNLGQGPELLIRYENEEAVDDSQLPKDRFSAERLKGVDSTLKIQPAELGDSAVYLCASSPPMRANTGELFFGEGSRLTVL.

The chain employs TRBV7-8 and TRBJ1-6; 9 nucleotides align to TRBD1. Trimming removed 3 bases from V and 8 bases from J; junction bases left unmatched: 5. CDR1 is SGHVS, CDR2 FQNEAQ, per germline. The CDR3 totals 15 residues. The CDR3 DNA reads TGTGCCAGCAGCTTGGGGGGACAGGGATATTCACCCCTCCACTTT. Translation: CASSLGGQGYSPLHF.

The chain employs TRBV20-1 and TRBJ2-4, with 12 bases fitting TRBD2. The V gene's germline CDR1 is DFQATT and CDR2 SNEGSKA (reference sequence). This CDR3 is 15 amino acids long. The V gene end was trimmed by 3 bases and the J gene end by 8 bases; junction bases not matched to a gene: 8. The CDR3 sequence is CSASRLAGGRDIQYF. In nucleotides, the CDR3 is TGCAGTGCTAGTCGCCTAGCGGGGGGGCGGGACATTCAGTACTTC.

The V and J genes are TRBV6-6 and TRBJ1-1; TRBD1 matches 7 bases. The V and J ends lost 2 bases and 4 bases, in that order; junction bases with no gene match: 4. CDR1 and CDR2 from the germline V gene are MNHNY and SVGAGI (reference sequence). This CDR3 is built from 14 residues. CDR3 sequence (DNA): TGTGCCAGCAGTTACGAGGGGGCTCCCACTGAAGCTTTCTTT. The encoded protein is CASSYEGAPTEAFF.

V gene TRBV6-2 or TRBV6-3 combines with J gene TRBJ1-4, with a possible D match to TRBD1 (6 bases). Between the trimmed V and J ends, which lost 4 bases and 8 bases, there was a span of 20 bases. Germline V lookup: CDR1 MNHEY, CDR2 SVGEGT. CDR3 length: 16 amino acids. Here the CDR3 reads CASSSLREGVEEKLFF. CDR3 in DNA: TGTGCCAGCAGTTCACTCCGGGAGGGGGTAGAGGAAAAACTGTTTTTT.

The chain joins TRBV4-3 to TRBJ1-1; TRBD1 aligns across 8 bases. Looked up from germline, CDR1 is LGHNA and CDR2 is YSLEER. Trimming took 4 bases from V and 6 from J; bases not matched to a gene: 13. The CDR3 has 16 amino acids. The CDR3 DNA reads as TGCGCCAGCAGCCCGTACCCCGGGACAGGTTCCCCTGAAGCTTTCTTT. It specifies CASSPYPGTGSPEAFF.

The V call is TRBV3-1 (or the pseudogene TRBV3-2), the J call TRBJ1-6, with D unclear. Trimming took 1 base from V and 6 from J, leaving 16 bases between them. The CDR3 is made up of 17 amino acids. The germline V gene has CDR1 LGHDT and CDR2 YNNKEL (reference sequence). The CDR3 DNA reads TGTGCCAGCAGCCAAGTAGGTGAGGGTGTCTCTAATTCACCCCTCCACTTT. Residues: CASSQVGEGVSNSPLHF.

This clone was detected only once. J is TRBJ1-3 and V is TRBV5-1; D call uncertain. The ends were cut back, 0 bases at V and 0 bases at J, with 10 bases in the middle. The CDR3 spans 16 residues. The germline V gene has CDR1 SGHRS and CDR2 YFSETQ. The CDR3 sequence: CASSLAPPSSGNTIYF. The DNA for the CDR3 is TGCGCCAGCAGCTTGGCCCCCCCGAGCTCTGGAAACACCATATATTTT.

The rearrangement uses TRBV6-5 and TRBJ2-1, with 10 bases identical to TRBD2. V lost 4 bases to trimming and J lost 7 bases; unmatched junction nucleotides: 10. Looked up from germline, CDR1 is MNHEY and CDR2 is SVGAGI. This CDR3 has 16 amino acids. CDR3 bases: TGTGCCAGCAGTTCCGAAGCGGGGGGGCCCTTTAATGAGCAGTTCTTC. Translation gives CASSSEAGGPFNEQFF.

The rearrangement links TRBV10-1 to TRBJ2-1; D perhaps matches TRBD2 (6 bases). V lost 4 bases and J lost 0, with 10 bases in between. Per germline, CDR1 WNHNN and CDR2 SYGVQD (reference sequence). The CDR3 runs 15 residues. In DNA form, the CDR3 reads TGCGCCAGCAGTGCTAGCGCCAGCTCCTACAATGAGCAGTTCTTC. It encodes CASSASASSYNEQFF.

The chain carries TRBV7-2 and TRBJ2-1; D is possibly TRBD2 (6 bases). CDR3 size: 18 residues. CDR1 and CDR2 (germline): SGHTA, FQGNSA. The ends were cut back, 2 bases at V and 0 bases at J, with 17 bases in the middle. This CDR3 is CASSLFGAGGGSYNEQFF. The DNA of the CDR3 is TGTGCCAGCAGCTTATTTGGAGCTGGGGGAGGCTCCTACAATGAGCAGTTCTTC.

The gene calls are TRBV7-3 and TRBJ2-7, with 9 bases aligning to TRBD2. Germline trimming cut 2 bases from V and 5 bases from J; bases unmatched to any gene: 4. The length of the CDR3 is 14 residues. Per the germline V gene, CDR1 is SGHTA and CDR2 is FQGTGA. The CDR3 DNA is TGTGCCAGCAGCTTATCTAGCGGGGCCCACGAGCAGTACTTC. As protein: CASSLSSGAHEQYF.

The rearrangement joins TRBV7-9 to TRBJ1-2; 7 bases are a match to TRBD1. Trimming cost V 6 bases and J 4 bases; bases outside gene matches: 5. The CDR3 has 13 amino acids. Germline V gene lookup returns CDR1 SEHNR and CDR2 FQNEAQ (reference sequence). The CDR3 protein is CASSARGGYGYTF. The CDR3 coding sequence is TGTGCCAGCAGTGCCAGGGGGGGCTATGGCTACACCTTC.

This chain uses TRBV19 with TRBJ2-7; 7 bases align to TRBD1. The trim removed 6 bases at V and 2 bases at J, leaving 10 bases unmatched. The CDR3 loop spans 15 amino acids. Per the germline V gene, CDR1 is LNHDA and CDR2 is SQIVND (reference sequence). The CDR3 sequence: CASSNPGQNTYEQYF. The DNA of the CDR3 is TGTGCCAGTAGCAATCCGGGACAGAACACCTACGAGCAGTACTTC.

The gene calls are TRBV7-3 and TRBJ2-2, with TRBD1 matching 9 bases. From germline, CDR1 is SGHTA and CDR2 FQGTGA. This CDR3 has 16 amino acids. V lost 3 bases to trimming and J lost 2 bases; unmatched junction nucleotides: 4. The CDR3 DNA follows: TGTGCCAGCAGCTTTCCGGGACAGGGTAACACCGGGGAGCTGTTTTTT. This translates into CASSFPGQGNTGELFF. The full variable domain, its missing parts supplied by reference TRBV7-3 and TRBJ2-2, is GAGVSQTPSNKVTEKGKYVELRCDPISGHTALYWYRQSLGQGPEFLIYFQGTGAADDSGLPNDRFFAVRPEGSVSTLKIQRTERGDSAVYLCASSFPGQGNTGELFFGEGSRLTVL.

The gene calls are TRBV5-1 and TRBJ2-7, with 10 bases fitting TRBD2. The CDR3 runs 18 residues. Germline loops: CDR1 SGHRS, CDR2 YFSETQ. V gave up 3 bases and J gave up 1 base; unmatched junction bases: 13. The CDR3 loop reads CASSSGLARNPTSYEQYF. CDR3 DNA: TGCGCCAGCAGCTCGGGACTAGCGCGGAACCCCACGTCCTACGAGCAGTACTTC.

The rearrangement links TRBV30 to TRBJ2-5; 9 bases fit TRBD2. Germline loops: CDR1 GTSNPN, CDR2 SVGIG (reference sequence). This CDR3 is built from 16 residues. Trimming removed 2 bases from V and 2 bases from J; junction bases left unmatched: 9. In nucleotides, the CDR3 is TGTGCCTGGAGTAGGGGAAGCGGGGGGTTGCAAGAGACCCAGTACTTC. Encoded protein: CAWSRGSGGLQETQYF.